A selection of T cell receptor beta chains follows, all from one sample in a study of cytomegalovirus exposure and HLA in healthy donors. Assay used: immunoSEQ multiplex PCR; TCRdb lists only in-frame clones, some missing. The sample has about 120,000 clones, around three quarters seen once; the top ten hold approximately 2.4%. Sequenced: PBMCs. All receptors derive from a female donor in good health and CMV-seronegative. Both conserved end residues are trimmed from each CDR3.

v_gene,j_gene,CDR3aa
TRBV6-5,TRBJ1-5,ASSPRGSLNQPQH
TRBV18,TRBJ1-1,ASSPAGTEAF
TRBV10-3,TRBJ1-5,AISDSGGANQPQH
TRBV19,TRBJ1-6,ASSTGTEYNSPLH
TRBV19,TRBJ1-1,ASKGEGVEAF
TRBV27,TRBJ1-6,ASSPTALQDKHNSPLH
TRBV7-3,TRBJ2-1,ASSFSGGASNEQF
TRBV30,TRBJ1-3,AWGGTRSSGNTIY
TRBV9,TRBJ2-7,ASSGGDYEQY
TRBV2,TRBJ2-6,ASSLTRGTGYDSGANVLT
TRBV2,TRBJ2-7,ASSEIPGQGFYEQY
TRBV29-1,TRBJ2-5,SVGYEGLIRWTQY
TRBV5-1,TRBJ2-5,ASSFVTGVREETQY
TRBV11-1,TRBJ2-2,ASSLGADTGELF
TRBV10-2,TRBJ2-1,ASSEMGGGYNEQF
TRBV21-1,TRBJ2-1,ASSNKRGPSYNEQF
TRBV9,TRBJ1-1,ASKDRDSNTEAF
TRBV5-1,TRBJ2-2,ASSLSGANTGELF
TRBV5-5,TRBJ2-5,ASTPQGQTQY
TRBV5-4,TRBJ2-3,ASSLRTGLLGDTQY
TRBV4-1,TRBJ2-7,ASSQETGVREQY
TRBV7-9,TRBJ1-5,ASSLGGGLHQPQH
TRBV5-6,TRBJ2-7,ASSLAGGRSAYEQY
TRBV27,TRBJ1-6,ASTRGESPLH
TRBV29-1,TRBJ2-1,SVVGSVAGAINEQF
TRBV19,TRBJ1-3,ASIDRDRGDTIY
TRBV7-9,TRBJ2-6,ASSRRTEFVNVLT
TRBV19,TRBJ1-1,ASDKTGRTEAF
TRBV20-1,TRBJ1-2,SVRQNYGYT
TRBV7-2,TRBJ2-5,ASSLVIGTIEETQY
TRBV5-1,TRBJ2-7,ASSSPRDTIYEQY
TRBV4-3,TRBJ2-7,ASSSQTGTYEQY
TRBV2,TRBJ2-2,ASSEVLRELF